What follows is one TCR beta chain and its context. Its antigen has not been determined. No base quality information exists; no much larger clone differs at one position. The data were taken from a study of T cells in Graves' hyperthyroidism and ophthalmopathy (dated by TCRdb to about 2019). For context, the study as a whole: A discovery cohort of about 100 patients, roughly 40 with Graves' ophthalmopathy and approximately 57 with stable Graves' hyperthyroidism, was used to find distinguishing TCR V-J signatures. The approximately 95 discovery patients were divided at random into training and test sets in a 7:3 ratio. In addition, the study compared T-cell repertoires in thyroid tissue and in blood from about 6 Graves' hyperthyroidism patients. TCR Vbeta CDR3 sequencing of some 140 peripheral blood samples (fewer than 45 ophthalmopathy, 75 hyperthyroidism and roughly 17 progressor patients) is reported in the paper. Prospective prediction of ophthalmopathy was tested in an independent validation cohort of 18 to 20 hyperthyroidism patients and 17 patients who later progressed to ophthalmopathy. After blood sampling, hyperthyroidism patients were treated with methimazole at a starting dose of 30 mg daily, and ophthalmopathy patients were treated with high-dose intravenous methylprednisolone. The paper as a whole reports these results and caveats: Sample size was not statistically predetermined, and investigators were not blinded to group allocation. During validation, the model predicted progression to ophthalmopathy a median of approximately 7 months ahead of onset, with almost 71% sensitivity and around 72% specificity. Ophthalmopathy was separated from stable hyperthyroidism by a 13 V-J signature model, with around 88% sensitivity and about 81% specificity obtained in cross-validation and 80%/75% obtained in testing. Blood samples also contained most of the expanded thyroid clonotypes (frequency above 0.001), which suggests that blood repertoires may reflect thyroid immune responses.

Patients with uncontrolled infections, other autoimmune diseases, pregnancy or lactation were excluded. Diagnoses relied on clinical symptoms, serum thyroxine and TRAb, thyroid ultrasound and orbital computed tomography. Trizol reagent was used to extract total RNA, and RNA quality was then checked on an Agilent 2100 Bioanalyzer. From cysteine to phenylalanine, the CDR3 is 12 amino acids long. Only the CDR3 DNA stays, 36 bases, in frame from base 1. V loses 6 bases, J loses 5 bases, and the germline ends lie 10 bases apart. CDR1 and CDR2 were assigned from the germline V gene (reference sequence) as MNHNY and SVGAGI. The TCR beta CDR3 regions were amplified from the RNA transcripts. The first round of RT-PCR for the TCR CDR3 was performed with the HTBI primer set and the Qiagen OneStep RT-PCR kit. A second multiplex PCR round built the libraries, followed by size selection and purification. Libraries were sequenced paired-end with 100 bp reads on an Illumina HiSeq2000. For the original study's pipeline: Raw data were processed with SOAPnuke, discarding reads with adapters, uncalled bases, mean Phred below 15, or no exact constant-primer or identifier match. High-quality paired reads were merged with COPE v1.2.5, and unique nucleotide sequences were defined as clonotypes. MiTCR v1.1 was used to align the clonotypes against IMGT TRBV, TRBD and TRBJ reference segments. The analysis included only V-J combinations with a frequency above 0.0001, which together covered 99.2% of the repertoires. The TCS score was defined as F50 (clonal expansion) divided by E x V (chaos), with BLOSUM62-based TCRdist calculated between CDR3 peptides within each V-J. Welch's t-statistics and random forest reduced around 520 V-J features to under 15, which were used in a naive Bayes classifier (R e1071). The similarity between thyroid and blood repertoires was quantified using the Morisita-Horn index. The public reads were reprocessed in TCRdb via fastp at Q25 and MiXCR, keeping in-frame beta chains. For every CDR3 protein sequence, its rows merge into one entry that carries the most common genes and DNA. These V and J calls are TCRdb output, not the study's own analysis. In this sample the table shows 500,000 to 800,000 distinct CDR3 sequences, about 45% of which occur a single time. Together, the top ten hold more than 7% of the sample.

The chain couples TRBV6-6 to TRBJ1-2; no confident D gene assignment can be made. Sequencing input: peripheral blood or thyroid tissue (not recorded which). The receptor comes from an adult man with Graves' disease, either hyperthyroidism or ophthalmopathy (not recorded which). The sequence in DNA is TGTGCCAGCAGGAACGACCCTTATGGCTACACCTTC. Its protein reads: CASRNDPYGYTF.